A single sample is the source of the 17 T cell receptor beta chains below, sequenced in a study of cytomegalovirus exposure and HLA in healthy donors. The protocol was immunoSEQ multiplex PCR, while the TCRdb copy is restricted to in-frame clones and leaves out a portion. The sample lists roughly 130,000 clones; about nine tenths were seen once. Sequencing was carried out using PBMCs. Every receptor here comes from a man aged 25-40 years in good health and CMV-seronegative.

This chain connects TRBV27 to TRBJ1-1; 9 bases map to TRBD1. The CDR3 spans 15 residues. J lost 1 base, V lost 3 bases, and 3 bases had no gene match. Looked up from germline, CDR1 is MNHEY and CDR2 is SMNVEV (reference sequence). CDR3 bases: TGTGCCAGCAGTTTGATGGGACAGGGGAACACTGAAGCTTTCTTT. This encodes CASSLMGQGNTEAFF.

V usage is TRBV11-2 and J usage is TRBJ2-2; D remains unclear. Germline V gene data show CDR1 as SGHAT and CDR2 as FQNNGV. The CDR3 totals 15 residues. With 5 bases removed from V and 1 base from J, the gap between germline ends came to 11 bases. The DNA for the CDR3 is TGTGCCAGCAGCCAGCTTCCGGGGAACACCGGGGAGCTGTTTTTT. Translating gives CASSQLPGNTGELFF.

The chain recombines TRBV6-5 with TRBJ2-1; tentative D call: TRBD1 (5 bases). Germline loops: CDR1 MNHEY, CDR2 SVGAGI. The CDR3 covers 11 residues. The V end lost 5 bases, the J end lost 7 bases, and 6 bases lay between the germline ends. CDR3 sequence reads: CASSAGNEQFF. The CDR3 DNA reads as TGTGCCAGCAGTGCAGGGAATGAGCAGTTCTTC.

This clone was picked up one time. This chain joins TRBV5-4 and TRBJ2-1; 9 nucleotides agree with TRBD1. The CDR3 spans 18 residues. The ends lost 1 base at V and 5 bases at J; junction bases unmatched: 13. Per germline, CDR1 SGHNT and CDR2 YYREEE (reference sequence). This CDR3 reads CASSLPGLGQGTNNEQFF. The DNA for the CDR3 is TGTGCCAGCAGCTTGCCTGGTCTGGGACAGGGTACGAACAATGAGCAGTTCTTC.

The chain links TRBV18 to TRBJ2-1; 11 bases map to TRBD2. This CDR3 spans 15 amino acids. Germline trimming cut 10 bases from V and 5 bases from J; bases unmatched to any gene: 10. CDR1 is KGHSH, CDR2 LQKENI, per germline. CDR3 bases: TGTGCCACCGAATCTAGCGGGGGGTCCAACAATGAGCAGTTCTTC. This codes for CATESSGGSNNEQFF.

V gene TRBV4-2 combines with J gene TRBJ1-1, with 7 bases matching TRBD1. CDR1 is LGHNA, CDR2 YNFKEQ, per germline. The CDR3 extends over 15 amino acids. The trim removed 0 bases at V and 1 base at J, leaving 2 bases unmatched. In DNA, the CDR3 is TGTGCCAGCAGCCAAGAAGGGACAGCGAACACTGAAGCTTTCTTT. Protein product: CASSQEGTANTEAFF.

The chain couples TRBV10-3 to TRBJ1-1, with 9 bases identical to TRBD1. The V and J ends lost 4 bases and 7 bases, in that order; junction bases with no gene match: 7. Looked up from germline, CDR1 is ENHRY and CDR2 is SYGVKD. This CDR3 has 14 residues. The CDR3 region has the DNA TGTGCCATCAGTGGGGCACAGGGGGCGAGTGAAGCTTTCTTT. Translation gives CAISGAQGASEAFF.

The chain combines TRBV7-9 with TRBJ2-5; D is undetermined. The germline gives CDR1 SEHNR, CDR2 FQNEAQ (reference sequence). Trimming cost V 0 bases and J 4 bases, with 9 bases left between them. The CDR3 sequence is 14 residues long. This CDR3 reads CASSLAGGVETQYF. The CDR3 DNA reads TGTGCCAGCAGCTTAGCGGGTGGAGTAGAGACCCAGTACTTC.

The chain links TRBV5-1 to TRBJ2-5; 9 bases map to TRBD2. Germline trimming cut 5 bases from V and 5 bases from J; bases unmatched to any gene: 13. Germline-derived CDR1 and CDR2 are SGHRS and YFSETQ. There are 16 residues in the CDR3. The CDR3 DNA is TGCGCCAGCAGACCCCTTAGCGGGGGTCGTGGGGAGACCCAGTACTTC. The encoded protein is CASRPLSGGRGETQYF. The whole variable domain, remainder taken from reference TRBV5-1 and TRBJ2-5, is KAGVTQTPRYLIKTRGQQVTLSCSPISGHRSVSWYQQTPGQGLQFLFEYFSETQRNKGNFPGRFSGRQFSNSRSEMNVSTLELGDSALYLCASRPLSGGRGETQYFGPGTRLLVL.

The chain uses TRBV28 and TRBJ2-5, with no clear D. The CDR3 loop spans 13 amino acids. The V gene's germline CDR1 is MDHEN and CDR2 SYDVKM. Trimming pared 10 bases from V and 5 bases from J, leaving 17 bases between. The CDR3 coding sequence is TGTGCCATCTTGAGTGAGGCAGCTGAGACCCAGTACTTC. Translating gives CAILSEAAETQYF.

The chain couples TRBV10-3 to TRBJ2-5; 10 bases match TRBD1. Germline V gene lookup returns CDR1 ENHRY and CDR2 SYGVKD. V dropped 3 bases and J dropped 5; count of bases not matched to a gene: 9. The CDR3 extends over 16 amino acids. The CDR3 region has the DNA TGTGCCATCAGTGAAAAAGACAGGGGGCGAGGGGAGACCCAGTACTTC. This gives the protein CAISEKDRGRGETQYF.

The J gene is TRBJ1-2, the V gene TRBV7-8, with 9 bases lining up with TRBD1. V shed 4 bases, J shed 1 base, and the junction held 4 bases outside the gene matches. Per the germline V gene, CDR1 is SGHVS and CDR2 is FQNEAQ. The CDR3 is 15 amino acids. CDR3 coding DNA: TGTGCCAGCAGCTCAGGACAGGGGAATAACTATGGCTACACCTTC. This sequence encodes CASSSGQGNNYGYTF. Full variable domain (remainder filled in from reference TRBV7-8 and TRBJ1-2): GAGVSQSPRYKVAKRGQDVALRCDPISGHVSLFWYQQALGQGPEFLTYFQNEAQLDKSGLPSDRFFAERPEGSVSTLKIQRTQQEDSAVYLCASSSGQGNNYGYTFGSGTRLTVV.

This chain uses TRBV6-1 with TRBJ1-5; D gene unclear. The length of the CDR3 is 14 residues. V lost 4 bases, J lost 10 bases, and 17 bases lay in between. The germline V gene encodes CDR1 MNHNS and CDR2 SASEGT. The CDR3 is CASSGLGQISPQHF. The CDR3 DNA is TGTGCCAGCAGTGGACTAGGTCAAATCAGCCCCCAGCATTTT.

This chain links TRBV19 with TRBJ1-3; possibly TRBD1 for D (6 bases). CDR3 length: 16 amino acids. Germline CDR1 reads LNHDA; CDR2 reads SQIVND (reference sequence). The ends were cut back, 3 bases at V and 0 bases at J, with 12 bases in the middle. DNA of the CDR3: TGTGCCAGTAGTATGGGGCAGGGGAGCTCTGGAAACACCATATATTTT. Residues: CASSMGQGSSGNTIYF.

This rearrangement joins TRBV7-8 to TRBJ2-7, with 7 nucleotides matching TRBD2. This CDR3 is built from 13 residues. Germline-derived CDR1 and CDR2 are SGHVS and FQNEAQ. Trimming at V came to 8 bases and at J to 0 bases, leaving 4 bases not matched to a gene. The CDR3 region has the DNA TGTGCCAGCTGGGAGGGTGGCTCCTACGAGCAGTACTTC. This codes for CASWEGGSYEQYF.

The chain has TRBV19 and TRBJ2-7; D remains ambiguous. V was clipped by 5 bases and J by 0 bases, with 11 bases between them. CDR3 length: 14 amino acids. The V gene's germline CDR1 is LNHDA and CDR2 SQIVND (reference sequence). The CDR3 nucleotides read TGTGCCAGTAGTCCGGCGGAGAGCTCCTACGAGCAGTACTTC. Amino acids: CASSPAESSYEQYF.

CDR3 loop: CASSPRQGGYTEAFF. The CDR3 DNA is TGTGCCAGCAGCCCCAGACAGGGGGGGTACACTGAAGCTTTCTTT. The V and J genes are TRBV11-2 and TRBJ1-1, with 9 positions matching TRBD1. After removal of 5 bases from V and 3 bases from J, the junction contained 7 bases not matched to a gene. Germline V gene sequence: CDR1 SGHAT, CDR2 FQNNGV. CDR3 length: 15 amino acids.